These T cell receptor beta chains were read from a single sample in a study of cytomegalovirus exposure and HLA in healthy donors. Assay: immunoSEQ multiplex PCR; the TCRdb copy retains only in-frame clones and omits some. Of approximately 160,000 clones in the sample, around 86% were seen once. Sequencing input: PBMCs. Every receptor here comes from a human donor in good health. The CDR3 runs from the conserved cysteine through the conserved F or W. Fields, in order: V gene, clone size, J gene, D gene, CDR3 DNA, CDR3 protein. The D gene is left open where the match is weak. The size entry is marked missing in some rows and otherwise reads once, few, many or a size class.

v_call: TRBV7-7
clone_size: -
j_call: TRBJ2-7
d_call: -
cdr3_nt: TGTGCTAGCAGCAATGGACACACCTACGAGCAGTACTTC
cdr3_aa: CASSNGHTYEQYF

v_call: TRBV25-1
clone_size: -
j_call: TRBJ2-2
d_call: TRBD2
cdr3_nt: TGTGCCAGCAGTGAGACTGCGGGGGTACAAGTGGAGCTGTTTTTT
cdr3_aa: CASSETAGVQVELFF

v_call: TRBV10-3
clone_size: -
j_call: TRBJ1-3
d_call: -
cdr3_nt: TGTGCCATCAGTGAAGGGGACACCATATATTTT
cdr3_aa: CAISEGDTIYF

v_call: TRBV9
clone_size: -
j_call: TRBJ2-1
d_call: -
cdr3_nt: TGTGCCAGCAGCGTAGGGGCGGGGAGCTCCTACAATGAGCAGTTCTTC
cdr3_aa: CASSVGAGSSYNEQFF

v_call: TRBV4-1
clone_size: -
j_call: TRBJ1-1
d_call: -
cdr3_nt: TGCGCCAGCAGCCAAGAGTACGCAGTAAAGAACACTGAAGCTTTCTTT
cdr3_aa: CASSQEYAVKNTEAFF

v_call: TRBV6-5
clone_size: -
j_call: TRBJ2-5
d_call: TRBD2
cdr3_nt: TGTGCCAGCAGTTGGGGGACTAGCCAAGAGACCCAGTACTTC
cdr3_aa: CASSWGTSQETQYF

v_call: TRBV4-3
clone_size: -
j_call: TRBJ1-5
d_call: TRBD1
cdr3_nt: TGCGCCAGCAGCCTCGGGACAGGGGTGAATCAGCCCCAGCATTTT
cdr3_aa: CASSLGTGVNQPQHF

v_call: TRBV5-4
clone_size: -
j_call: TRBJ2-3
d_call: -
cdr3_nt: TGTGCCAGCAGCTTACGTTGGGGCCAGACAGATACGCAGTATTTT
cdr3_aa: CASSLRWGQTDTQYF

v_call: TRBV7-8
clone_size: few
j_call: TRBJ1-2
d_call: -
cdr3_nt: TGTGCCAGCAGCTTAGTCCCAGATGACTATGGCTACACCTTC
cdr3_aa: CASSLVPDDYGYTF

v_call: TRBV5-5
clone_size: -
j_call: TRBJ1-4
d_call: -
cdr3_nt: TGTGCCAGCAGCTCTATTCGAGAGGCAACTAATGAAAAACTGTTTTTT
cdr3_aa: CASSSIREATNEKLFF

v_call: TRBV27
clone_size: -
j_call: TRBJ1-1
d_call: TRBD1
cdr3_nt: TGTGCCAGCAGTCGAGACAGGGGATTAAGGAACACTGAAGCTTTCTTT
cdr3_aa: CASSRDRGLRNTEAFF

v_call: TRBV7-2
clone_size: -
j_call: TRBJ1-4
d_call: TRBD1
cdr3_nt: TGTGCCAGCAGCCCCGCGGGACAGATCGAAAAACTGTTTTTT
cdr3_aa: CASSPAGQIEKLFF

v_call: TRBV7-3
clone_size: -
j_call: TRBJ1-1
d_call: -
cdr3_nt: TGTGCCAGCAGTCTGACAGGGAACACTGAAGCTTTCTTT
cdr3_aa: CASSLTGNTEAFF

v_call: TRBV15
clone_size: -
j_call: TRBJ2-5
d_call: TRBD1
cdr3_nt: TGTGCCACCAGCAGAGAAACAGGGGGATCCCAAGAGACCCAGTACTTC
cdr3_aa: CATSRETGGSQETQYF

v_call: TRBV19
clone_size: -
j_call: TRBJ2-7
d_call: TRBD1
cdr3_nt: TGTGCCAGTAGGGAGACAGGGCCGTCCTACGAGCAGTACTTC
cdr3_aa: CASRETGPSYEQYF

v_call: TRBV10-3
clone_size: few
j_call: TRBJ2-7
d_call: -
cdr3_nt: TGTGCCATCAGTGAAGGGGCCAGGTCCTACGAGCAGTACTTC
cdr3_aa: CAISEGARSYEQYF

v_call: TRBV19
clone_size: -
j_call: TRBJ1-1
d_call: -
cdr3_nt: TGTGCCAGTAGTATCGGAACAGGCGTAAACACTGAAGCTTTCTTT
cdr3_aa: CASSIGTGVNTEAFF

v_call: TRBV11-2
clone_size: -
j_call: TRBJ2-7
d_call: -
cdr3_nt: TGTGCCAGCAGCTTAGATTTGTACGGGGGACTGGCCCCAGAGCAGTACTTC
cdr3_aa: CASSLDLYGGLAPEQYF

v_call: TRBV15
clone_size: -
j_call: TRBJ2-5
d_call: TRBD2
cdr3_nt: TGTGCCACCAGCAGAGATTACGAGCGGGGGGCCCGGGAGACCCAGTACTTC
cdr3_aa: CATSRDYERGARETQYF

v_call: TRBV10-3
clone_size: -
j_call: TRBJ2-1
d_call: -
cdr3_nt: TGTGCCAATCGGGCCTCCGAGGGTGAGCAGTTCTTC
cdr3_aa: CANRASEGEQFF

v_call: TRBV6-6
clone_size: -
j_call: TRBJ1-1
d_call: -
cdr3_nt: TGTGCCAGCAGAGACGACAGCATCCGTGAAGCTTTCTTT
cdr3_aa: CASRDDSIREAFF

v_call: TRBV28
clone_size: -
j_call: TRBJ2-7
d_call: -
cdr3_nt: TGTGCCAGCAGGGGCCGTTCCCCTTCCTACGAGCAGTACTTC
cdr3_aa: CASRGRSPSYEQYF

v_call: TRBV4-3
clone_size: once
j_call: TRBJ1-2
d_call: TRBD1
cdr3_nt: TGCGCCAGCAGCCAAGGGACAGGGGCCTATGGCTACACCTTC
cdr3_aa: CASSQGTGAYGYTF

v_call: TRBV7-9
clone_size: -
j_call: TRBJ2-3
d_call: -
cdr3_nt: TGTGCCAGCAGCTACCCTCAGTACGAAGGCACAGATACGCAGTATTTT
cdr3_aa: CASSYPQYEGTDTQYF

v_call: TRBV6-4
clone_size: -
j_call: TRBJ2-7
d_call: -
cdr3_nt: TGTGTCCTAGTCCCCCACCCTCACTACGAGCAGTACTTC
cdr3_aa: CVLVPHPHYEQYF

v_call: TRBV2
clone_size: -
j_call: TRBJ1-6
d_call: TRBD1
cdr3_nt: TGTGCCAGCAGTGCCGGGACAGGGGGTAATTCACCCCTCCACTTT
cdr3_aa: CASSAGTGGNSPLHF